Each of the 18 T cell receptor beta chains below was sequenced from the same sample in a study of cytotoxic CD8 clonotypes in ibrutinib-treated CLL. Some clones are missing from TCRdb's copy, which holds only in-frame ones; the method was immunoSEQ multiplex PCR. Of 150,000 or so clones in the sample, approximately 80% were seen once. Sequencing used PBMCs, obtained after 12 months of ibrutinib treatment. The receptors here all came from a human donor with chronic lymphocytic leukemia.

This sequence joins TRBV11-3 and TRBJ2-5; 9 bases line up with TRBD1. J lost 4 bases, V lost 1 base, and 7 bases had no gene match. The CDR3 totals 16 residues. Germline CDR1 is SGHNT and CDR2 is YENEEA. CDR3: CASSLAKGQGLETQYF. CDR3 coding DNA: TGTGCCAGCAGCTTAGCCAAGGGACAGGGTCTAGAGACCCAGTACTTC. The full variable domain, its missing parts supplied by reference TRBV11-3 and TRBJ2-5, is EAGVVQSPRYKIIEKKQPVAFWCNPISGHNTLYWYLQNLGQGPELLIRYENEEAVDDSQLPKDRFSAERLKGVDSTLKIQPAELGDSAVYLCASSLAKGQGLETQYFGPGTRLLVL.

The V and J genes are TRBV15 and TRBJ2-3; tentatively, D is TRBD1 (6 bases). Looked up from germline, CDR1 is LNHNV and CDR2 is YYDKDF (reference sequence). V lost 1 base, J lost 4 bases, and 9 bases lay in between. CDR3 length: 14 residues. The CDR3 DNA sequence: TGTGCCACCAGCAGAGCACAGGGCGCAGATACGCAGTATTTT. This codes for CATSRAQGADTQYF.

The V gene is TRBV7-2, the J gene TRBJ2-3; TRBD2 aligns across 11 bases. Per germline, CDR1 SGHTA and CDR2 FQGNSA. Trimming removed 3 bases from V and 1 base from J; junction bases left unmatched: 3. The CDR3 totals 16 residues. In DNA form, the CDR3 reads TGTGCCAGCAGCTTGCTAGCGGGAGGCCGCACAGATACGCAGTATTTT. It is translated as CASSLLAGGRTDTQYF.

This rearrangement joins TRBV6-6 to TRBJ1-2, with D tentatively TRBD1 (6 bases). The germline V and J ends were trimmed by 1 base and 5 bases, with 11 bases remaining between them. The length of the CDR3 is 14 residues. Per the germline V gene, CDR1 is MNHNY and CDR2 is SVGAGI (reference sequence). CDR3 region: CASSYFPGAYGYTF. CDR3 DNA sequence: TGTGCCAGCAGTTACTTTCCAGGGGCATATGGCTACACCTTC.

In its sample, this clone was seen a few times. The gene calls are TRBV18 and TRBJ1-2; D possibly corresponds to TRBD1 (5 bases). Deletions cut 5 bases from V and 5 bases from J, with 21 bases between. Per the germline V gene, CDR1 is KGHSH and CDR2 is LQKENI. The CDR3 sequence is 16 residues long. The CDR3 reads CASSTTDGHNPYGYTF. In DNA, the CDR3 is TGTGCCAGCTCAACCACGGACGGACACAACCCTTATGGCTACACCTTC.

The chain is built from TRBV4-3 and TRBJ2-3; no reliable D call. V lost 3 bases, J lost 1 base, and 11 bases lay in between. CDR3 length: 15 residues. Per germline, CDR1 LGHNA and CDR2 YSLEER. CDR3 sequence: CASSQPSAGTDTQYF. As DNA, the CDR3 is TGCGCCAGCAGCCAGCCAAGCGCAGGCACAGATACGCAGTATTTT.

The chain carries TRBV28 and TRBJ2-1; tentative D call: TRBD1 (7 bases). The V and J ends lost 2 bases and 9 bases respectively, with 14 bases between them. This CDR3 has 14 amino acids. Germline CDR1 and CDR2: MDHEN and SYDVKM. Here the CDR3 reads CASSLSGQGGEQFF. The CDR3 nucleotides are TGTGCCAGCAGTTTAAGTGGGCAGGGGGGTGAGCAGTTCTTC.

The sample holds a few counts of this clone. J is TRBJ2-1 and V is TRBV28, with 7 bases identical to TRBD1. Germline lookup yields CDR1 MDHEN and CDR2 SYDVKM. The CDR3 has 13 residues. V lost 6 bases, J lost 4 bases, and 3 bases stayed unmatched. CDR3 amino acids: CASRPGQYNEQFF. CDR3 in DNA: TGTGCCAGCAGGCCGGGACAGTACAATGAGCAGTTCTTC.

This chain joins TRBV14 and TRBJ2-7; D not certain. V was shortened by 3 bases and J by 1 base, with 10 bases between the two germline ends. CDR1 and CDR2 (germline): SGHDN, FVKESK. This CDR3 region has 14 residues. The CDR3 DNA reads TGTGCCAGCAGCCAGATCAGGTTTTCCTACGAGCAGTACTTC. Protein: CASSQIRFSYEQYF.

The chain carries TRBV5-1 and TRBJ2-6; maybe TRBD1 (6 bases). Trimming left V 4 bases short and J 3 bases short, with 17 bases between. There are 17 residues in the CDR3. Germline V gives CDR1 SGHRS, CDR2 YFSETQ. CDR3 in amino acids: CASSHPGQGFGANVLTF. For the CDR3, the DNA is TGCGCCAGCAGCCATCCCGGGCAGGGGTTTGGGGCCAACGTCCTGACTTTC.

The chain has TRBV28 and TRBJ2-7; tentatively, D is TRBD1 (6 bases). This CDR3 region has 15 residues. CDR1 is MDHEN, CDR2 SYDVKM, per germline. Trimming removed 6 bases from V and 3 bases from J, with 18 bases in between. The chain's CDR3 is CASSPTTGVIYEQYF. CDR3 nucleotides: TGTGCCAGCAGCCCCACGACAGGAGTGATCTACGAGCAGTACTTC.

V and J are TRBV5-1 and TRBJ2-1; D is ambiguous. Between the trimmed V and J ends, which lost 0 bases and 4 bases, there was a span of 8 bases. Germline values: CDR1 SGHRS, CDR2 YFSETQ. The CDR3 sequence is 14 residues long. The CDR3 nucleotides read TGCGCCAGCAGCTTGGGTCAGGAGTACAATGAGCAGTTCTTC. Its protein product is CASSLGQEYNEQFF.

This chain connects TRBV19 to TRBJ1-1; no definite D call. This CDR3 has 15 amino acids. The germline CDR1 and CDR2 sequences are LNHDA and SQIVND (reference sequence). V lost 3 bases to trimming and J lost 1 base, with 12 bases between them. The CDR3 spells CASSIQGLGNTEAFF. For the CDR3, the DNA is TGTGCCAGTAGTATTCAAGGTCTGGGGAACACTGAAGCTTTCTTT.

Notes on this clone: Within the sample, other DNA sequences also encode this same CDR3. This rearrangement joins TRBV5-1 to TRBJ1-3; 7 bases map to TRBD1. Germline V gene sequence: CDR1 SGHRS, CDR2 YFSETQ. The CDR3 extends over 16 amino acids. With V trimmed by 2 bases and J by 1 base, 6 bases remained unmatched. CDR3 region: CASSLSGGNSGNTIYF. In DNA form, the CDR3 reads TGCGCCAGCAGCTTATCAGGGGGAAATTCTGGAAACACCATATATTTT.

Here the CDR3 reads CASRDRGNINEQYF. In DNA form, the CDR3 reads TGTGCCAGCAGAGACAGGGGCAACATCAACGAGCAGTACTTC. The chain is built from TRBV6-5 and TRBJ2-7; 8 bases map to TRBD1. The CDR3 consists of 14 residues. V shed 6 bases and J 5 bases; nucleotides not matched to a gene: 9. Germline CDR1 and CDR2: MNHEY and SVGAGI.

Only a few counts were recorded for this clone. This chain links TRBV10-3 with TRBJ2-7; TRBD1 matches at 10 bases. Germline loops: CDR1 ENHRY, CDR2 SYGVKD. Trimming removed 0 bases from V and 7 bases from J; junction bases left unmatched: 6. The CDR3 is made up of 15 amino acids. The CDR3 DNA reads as TGTGCCATCAGTGAGTCGTGGGACAGGGGTGGAGAGCAGTACTTC. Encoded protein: CAISESWDRGGEQYF.

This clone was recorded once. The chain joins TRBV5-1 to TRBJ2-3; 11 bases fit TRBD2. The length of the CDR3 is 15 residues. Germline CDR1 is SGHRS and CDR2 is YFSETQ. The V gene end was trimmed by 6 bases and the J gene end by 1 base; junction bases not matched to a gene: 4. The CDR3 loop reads CASTSGRLGTDTQYF. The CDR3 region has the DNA TGCGCCAGCACTAGCGGGAGGCTCGGCACAGATACGCAGTATTTT.

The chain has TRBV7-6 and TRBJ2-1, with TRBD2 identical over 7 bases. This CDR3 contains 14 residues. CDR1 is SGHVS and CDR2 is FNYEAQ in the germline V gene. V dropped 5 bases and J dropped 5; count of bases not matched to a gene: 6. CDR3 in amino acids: CASSTLALNNEQFF. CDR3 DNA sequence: TGTGCCAGCAGCACACTAGCGCTAAACAATGAGCAGTTCTTC. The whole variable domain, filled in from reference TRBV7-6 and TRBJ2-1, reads GAGVSQSPRYKVTKRGQDVALRCDPISGHVSLYWYRQALGQGPEFLTYFNYEAQQDKSGLPNDRFSAERPEGSISTLTIQRTEQRDSAMYRCASSTLALNNEQFFGPGTRLTVL.